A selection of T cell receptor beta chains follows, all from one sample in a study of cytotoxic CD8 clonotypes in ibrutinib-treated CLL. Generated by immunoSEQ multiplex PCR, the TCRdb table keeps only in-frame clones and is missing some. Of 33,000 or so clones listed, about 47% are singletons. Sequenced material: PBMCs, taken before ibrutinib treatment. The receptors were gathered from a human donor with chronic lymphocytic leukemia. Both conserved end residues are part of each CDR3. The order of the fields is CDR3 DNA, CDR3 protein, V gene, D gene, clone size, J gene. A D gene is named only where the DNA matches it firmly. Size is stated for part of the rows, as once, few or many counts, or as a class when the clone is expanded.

CDR3nt: TGCGCCAGCAGCGAAGGGACAGGGGGCACTACAGATACGCAGTATTTT; CDR3aa: CASSEGTGGTTDTQYF; v_gene: TRBV4-1; d_gene: TRBD1; abundance: NA; j_gene: TRBJ2-3
CDR3nt: TGCGCCAGCAGCTTAGGGCAGCCGAATCAGCCCCAGCATTTT; CDR3aa: CASSLGQPNQPQHF; v_gene: TRBV5-1; d_gene: NA; abundance: NA; j_gene: TRBJ1-5
CDR3nt: TGTGCCAGCAGACCCGGGACTAGCGGGGGCTACGAGCAGTACTTC; CDR3aa: CASRPGTSGGYEQYF; v_gene: TRBV6-1; d_gene: TRBD2; abundance: NA; j_gene: TRBJ2-7
CDR3nt: TGCAGCGTTGGTCTCCCCCAAACCGTTAATGAAAAACTGTTTTTT; CDR3aa: CSVGLPQTVNEKLFF; v_gene: TRBV29-1; d_gene: NA; abundance: NA; j_gene: TRBJ1-4
CDR3nt: TGTGCCAGCAGCTTAGTTTGGGACAGGGGCGGGGAGCTGTTTTTT; CDR3aa: CASSLVWDRGGELFF; v_gene: TRBV11-2; d_gene: TRBD1; abundance: NA; j_gene: TRBJ2-2
CDR3nt: TGTGCCACCAGCAGAGATAGTGGACAGCAAAACTATGGCTACACCTTC; CDR3aa: CATSRDSGQQNYGYTF; v_gene: TRBV15; d_gene: NA; abundance: NA; j_gene: TRBJ1-2
CDR3nt: TGTGCCAGCAGCTTGGACCGGAGTTCTCGATGGCCCCAGCATTTT; CDR3aa: CASSLDRSSRWPQHF; v_gene: TRBV5-5; d_gene: NA; abundance: NA; j_gene: TRBJ1-5
CDR3nt: TGTGCCAGCAGCTCCCAAATACCCGGGACAGCCGCCGATCAGCCCCAGCATTTT; CDR3aa: CASSSQIPGTAADQPQHF; v_gene: TRBV7-2; d_gene: TRBD1; abundance: few; j_gene: TRBJ1-5
CDR3nt: TGCGCCAGCAGTTGGGGGAAGGATAATTCACCCCTCCACTTT; CDR3aa: CASSWGKDNSPLHF; v_gene: TRBV10-1; d_gene: NA; abundance: NA; j_gene: TRBJ1-6
CDR3nt: TGTGCCAGCAGTTACTTCCCCCAATCGGAACTGTTTTTT; CDR3aa: CASSYFPQSELFF; v_gene: TRBV6-6; d_gene: NA; abundance: few; j_gene: TRBJ1-4
CDR3nt: TGTGCCAGCAGTTACGGAGTAGGGGGTCCCAATGAGCAGTTCTTC; CDR3aa: CASSYGVGGPNEQFF; v_gene: TRBV6-5; d_gene: NA; abundance: once; j_gene: TRBJ2-1
CDR3nt: TGTGCCAGCAGTTCTCACTTCGAGACGCAGTATTTT; CDR3aa: CASSSHFETQYF; v_gene: TRBV9; d_gene: NA; abundance: NA; j_gene: TRBJ2-3
CDR3nt: TGTGCCAGCAGACCCATCATAGCGGGGGGGCCGGAGACCCAGTACTTC; CDR3aa: CASRPIIAGGPETQYF; v_gene: TRBV13; d_gene: TRBD2; abundance: few; j_gene: TRBJ2-5
CDR3nt: TGTGCCAGCAGTGGGCGCGCCGGACAGTTTAATGAAAAACTGTTTTTT; CDR3aa: CASSGRAGQFNEKLFF; v_gene: TRBV6-1; d_gene: NA; abundance: NA; j_gene: TRBJ1-4
CDR3nt: TGTGCCAGCAGTTTAGGGGGCTTCGGAGGTACGCAGTATTTT; CDR3aa: CASSLGGFGGTQYF; v_gene: TRBV27; d_gene: NA; abundance: NA; j_gene: TRBJ2-3
CDR3nt: TGTGCCAGCAGCATAAAGGCGTCCGGGACCGGGGAGCTGTTTTTT; CDR3aa: CASSIKASGTGELFF; v_gene: TRBV7-9; d_gene: NA; abundance: few; j_gene: TRBJ2-2
CDR3nt: TGTGCCAGCAGCTTAGCGGCCGGGGGCCTCATAGGAGGCTACACCTTC; CDR3aa: CASSLAAGGLIGGYTF; v_gene: TRBV7-9; d_gene: NA; abundance: NA; j_gene: TRBJ1-2
CDR3nt: TGCGCCAGCAGCTTGGCCTTGTTTGGGGGGCTCGGTACAGATACGCAGTATTTT; CDR3aa: CASSLALFGGLGTDTQYF; v_gene: TRBV5-1; d_gene: NA; abundance: NA; j_gene: TRBJ2-3
CDR3nt: TGTGCCAGCAGTCGACAGGGGGATAATTCACCCCTCCACTTT; CDR3aa: CASSRQGDNSPLHF; v_gene: TRBV11-3; d_gene: TRBD1; abundance: few; j_gene: TRBJ1-6
CDR3nt: TGTGCCAGCAGCTTAGTGATGGGGTCGGGATACACCATATATTTT; CDR3aa: CASSLVMGSGYTIYF; v_gene: TRBV7-2; d_gene: NA; abundance: NA; j_gene: TRBJ1-3
CDR3nt: TGTGCCAGCCGTATTATCGTACCACAAAGTCGGGCCAACGTCCTGACTTTC; CDR3aa: CASRIIVPQSRANVLTF; v_gene: TRBV5-4; d_gene: NA; abundance: once; j_gene: TRBJ2-6
CDR3nt: TGTGCCAGCATGGGTGAGCTAGCGGGGGCCAATGAGCAGTTCTTC; CDR3aa: CASMGELAGANEQFF; v_gene: TRBV2; d_gene: TRBD2; abundance: few; j_gene: TRBJ2-1
CDR3nt: TGTGCCAGCAGCTTAATAGGGGTCACCGGGGAGCTGTTTTTT; CDR3aa: CASSLIGVTGELFF; v_gene: TRBV7-2; d_gene: NA; abundance: NA; j_gene: TRBJ2-2
CDR3nt: TGTGCCAGCAGCTTGGCCGGGACAGGGGAATCGTGGTATGGCTACACCTTC; CDR3aa: CASSLAGTGESWYGYTF; v_gene: TRBV5-4; d_gene: TRBD1; abundance: NA; j_gene: TRBJ1-2
CDR3nt: TGTGCCACCAGTGGACAGGGAGACACTGAAGCTTTCTTT; CDR3aa: CATSGQGDTEAFF; v_gene: TRBV15; d_gene: TRBD1; abundance: many; j_gene: TRBJ1-1
CDR3nt: TGCAGCGTTGGGACAGACAATCAGCCCCAGCATTTT; CDR3aa: CSVGTDNQPQHF; v_gene: TRBV29-1; d_gene: NA; abundance: few; j_gene: TRBJ1-5
CDR3nt: TGCGCCAGCAGCTTAAGTTCCGGGTTCAACACTGAAGCTTTCTTT; CDR3aa: CASSLSSGFNTEAFF; v_gene: TRBV5-1; d_gene: NA; abundance: few; j_gene: TRBJ1-1
CDR3nt: TGTGCCAGCAGCTTAGATCTGGCACATGAGCAGTTCTTC; CDR3aa: CASSLDLAHEQFF; v_gene: TRBV11-2; d_gene: NA; abundance: NA; j_gene: TRBJ2-1
CDR3nt: TGCAGTGCTAGGCCGGTCGTTGAAGCTTTCTTT; CDR3aa: CSARPVVEAFF; v_gene: TRBV20-1; d_gene: NA; abundance: NA; j_gene: TRBJ1-1
CDR3nt: TGTGCCAGCAGTGTACGGGACGGCTTGAAAAACATTCAGTACTTC; CDR3aa: CASSVRDGLKNIQYF; v_gene: TRBV25-1; d_gene: NA; abundance: NA; j_gene: TRBJ2-4
CDR3nt: TGCGCCAGCAACCCGGCTTTGGGGGGCGCCGGCTATGGCTACACCTTC; CDR3aa: CASNPALGGAGYGYTF; v_gene: TRBV5-1; d_gene: NA; abundance: NA; j_gene: TRBJ1-2
CDR3nt: TGTGCCAGCAGTGACCCCGGACAGGGCGCGGGCTACGAGCAGTACTTC; CDR3aa: CASSDPGQGAGYEQYF; v_gene: TRBV6-1; d_gene: TRBD1; abundance: medium-sized; j_gene: TRBJ2-7
CDR3nt: TGTGCCAGCTCAGCGACAGGGGGTAACTACGAGCAGTACTTC; CDR3aa: CASSATGGNYEQYF; v_gene: TRBV18; d_gene: TRBD1; abundance: NA; j_gene: TRBJ2-7
CDR3nt: TGTGCTAGCAGCCGAGGGCAGGGTTGGGAAAAACTGTTTTTT; CDR3aa: CASSRGQGWEKLFF; v_gene: TRBV7-7; d_gene: NA; abundance: few; j_gene: TRBJ1-4
CDR3nt: TGTGCCACCAGCAGAGAGCGAGCAGGGTTCAGCAATCAGCCCCAGCATTTT; CDR3aa: CATSRERAGFSNQPQHF; v_gene: TRBV15; d_gene: NA; abundance: NA; j_gene: TRBJ1-5
CDR3nt: TGTGCCAGCAGTGAAGCGGGGGCCCTAGAGACCCAGTACTTC; CDR3aa: CASSEAGALETQYF; v_gene: TRBV25-1; d_gene: NA; abundance: NA; j_gene: TRBJ2-5
CDR3nt: TGTGCCACCAGCAGAGATCAGGGGAACAATCAGCCCCAGCATTTT; CDR3aa: CATSRDQGNNQPQHF; v_gene: TRBV15; d_gene: NA; abundance: few; j_gene: TRBJ1-5
CDR3nt: TGCGCCAGCAGCCAAGACGTAGGGGCCGGGGAGCTGTTTTTT; CDR3aa: CASSQDVGAGELFF; v_gene: TRBV5-1; d_gene: NA; abundance: NA; j_gene: TRBJ2-2
CDR3nt: TGTGCCAGCAGTTACTCATCGGGGTTGGAGTCATATGGCTACACCTTC; CDR3aa: CASSYSSGLESYGYTF; v_gene: TRBV6-5; d_gene: NA; abundance: NA; j_gene: TRBJ1-2
CDR3nt: TGTGCCAGTAGTTATAAGGCGTCCTACGAGCAGTACTTC; CDR3aa: CASSYKASYEQYF; v_gene: TRBV19; d_gene: NA; abundance: NA; j_gene: TRBJ2-7
CDR3nt: TGTGCCAGTAGTATAACAGGGGGGAAAGATACGCAGTATTTT; CDR3aa: CASSITGGKDTQYF; v_gene: TRBV19; d_gene: TRBD1; abundance: few; j_gene: TRBJ2-3
CDR3nt: TGCGCCAGCAGCCCGGGGACAGACACTGAAGCTTTCTTT; CDR3aa: CASSPGTDTEAFF; v_gene: TRBV5-1; d_gene: TRBD1; abundance: few; j_gene: TRBJ1-1
CDR3nt: TGTGCCAGCAGCCCGGCGGTGGGAGGTGAGGCCCAGTACTTC; CDR3aa: CASSPAVGGEAQYF; v_gene: TRBV9; d_gene: NA; abundance: NA; j_gene: TRBJ2-5
CDR3nt: TGTGCCAGCAGACCAAGCCACCGACAGGGAGTAGGCGACACTGAAGCTTTCTTT; CDR3aa: CASRPSHRQGVGDTEAFF; v_gene: TRBV7-8; d_gene: TRBD1; abundance: NA; j_gene: TRBJ1-1
CDR3nt: TGTGCCAGCAGTTCCCAGCGGGGGGGCACAGATACGCAGTATTTT; CDR3aa: CASSSQRGGTDTQYF; v_gene: TRBV28; d_gene: TRBD2; abundance: NA; j_gene: TRBJ2-3
CDR3nt: TGCGCCAGCAGCCAAGCAGTAGCGGGGGGCCAAGAGACCCAGTACTTC; CDR3aa: CASSQAVAGGQETQYF; v_gene: TRBV5-1; d_gene: TRBD2; abundance: NA; j_gene: TRBJ2-5
CDR3nt: TGTGCCAGTAGTACCGGGACCGGGAATCCGGGGGAGACCCAGTACTTC; CDR3aa: CASSTGTGNPGETQYF; v_gene: TRBV19; d_gene: NA; abundance: NA; j_gene: TRBJ2-5
CDR3nt: TGTGCCAGCAGTTCCCCGGACAGGGGAAAGTCCTTC; CDR3aa: CASSSPDRGKSF; v_gene: TRBV6-5; d_gene: TRBD1; abundance: few; j_gene: TRBJ1-2
CDR3nt: TGTGCCACCGCACAGGGAAGCAATCAGCCCCAGCATTTT; CDR3aa: CATAQGSNQPQHF; v_gene: TRBV19; d_gene: NA; abundance: NA; j_gene: TRBJ1-5
CDR3nt: TGCGCCAGCAGCTTGCCGATGACTGGGGCCAACGTCCTGACTTTC; CDR3aa: CASSLPMTGANVLTF; v_gene: TRBV5-1; d_gene: NA; abundance: few; j_gene: TRBJ2-6
CDR3nt: TGTGCCAGTAGTACACAGGGACGGGGGACTGAAGCTTTCTTT; CDR3aa: CASSTQGRGTEAFF; v_gene: TRBV19; d_gene: NA; abundance: few; j_gene: TRBJ1-1
CDR3nt: TGCAGCGTTTCAACAGGGGTTGATGAGCAGTTCTTC; CDR3aa: CSVSTGVDEQFF; v_gene: TRBV29-1; d_gene: TRBD1; abundance: few; j_gene: TRBJ2-1
CDR3nt: TGCGCCAGCAGCCAAGATTCGGCGGGGGATTCACCCCTCCACTTT; CDR3aa: CASSQDSAGDSPLHF; v_gene: TRBV4-1; d_gene: NA; abundance: few; j_gene: TRBJ1-6